These 6 T cell receptor beta chains came from one sample sequenced in a study of spatial heterogeneity in lung cancer. Study-level results: The number of expanded tumor alpha and beta chains correlated with mutation number.

These receptors have no identified antigens. TCRdb re-called the 5' RACE reads through MiXCR, storing one row per CDR3 protein. The sample yields more than 10,000 distinct CDR3 sequences, roughly 5.5% seen once. This sample's time point: sample taken at primary tumor resection. The sample here was lung tumor tissue, taken at surgery. Every receptor here comes from a male donor with early-stage non-small cell lung cancer.

This clonotype turned up a few times. A library made for alpha chains picked up this beta chain off target, so its size means little. V usage is TRBV6-2 or TRBV6-3 and J usage is TRBJ2-7; D may be TRBD1 or TRBD2 (5 bases each). CDR3 length equals 14 residues. V lost 7 bases to trimming and J lost 3 bases, with 16 bases between them. CDR1 and CDR2 from the germline V gene are MNHEY and SVGEGT. The CDR3 sequence is CASKRTSPIYEQYF. In DNA, the CDR3 is TGTGCCAGCAAGCGGACAAGTCCTATCTACGAGCAGTACTTC.

Many counts were recorded for this clonotype. This beta chain represents an off-target read in a library built for alpha chains; its size is of limited meaning. The chain couples TRBV20-1 to TRBJ2-3; no clear D. Germline-derived CDR1 and CDR2 are DFQATT and SNEGSKA (reference sequence). Trimming removed 6 bases from V and 1 base from J, with 11 bases in between. The CDR3 length is 13 residues. The CDR3 is CSAADGGTDTQYF. The CDR3 DNA sequence: TGCAGTGCGGCAGACGGAGGCACAGATACGCAGTATTTT.

This clonotype was found many times. This beta chain is a stray sequence in a library constructed for alpha chains; its clone size is not meaningful. The chain combines TRBV7-8 with TRBJ2-7; D unresolved. Looked up from germline, CDR1 is SGHVS and CDR2 is FQNEAQ. V gave up 1 base and J gave up 3 bases, with 7 bases separating them. This CDR3 region has 13 residues. CDR3 sequence (DNA): TGTGCCAGCAGCTTAGGCCACAGCTACGAGCAGTACTTC. This translates into CASSLGHSYEQYF.

This clonotype was counted at least ten times. This beta chain slipped into a library made for alpha chains as a stray read, so its size is not meaningful. The chain couples TRBV7-9 to TRBJ2-7; D is unresolved. The V and J ends lost 3 bases and 3 bases respectively, with 9 bases between them. CDR3 length equals 13 residues. CDR1 SEHNR and CDR2 FQNEAQ come from the germline V gene (reference sequence). Here the CDR3 reads CASSFGDFYEQYF. The DNA for the CDR3 is TGTGCCAGCAGCTTTGGCGATTTCTACGAGCAGTACTTC.

This clonotype was seen ten or more times. One end of the junction does not line up with germline, which may come from a read error. Within a library made for alpha chains, this beta chain is off target, and its count is uninformative. The chain combines TRBV12-3 or TRBV12-4 with TRBJ2-3; a possible D gene is TRBD1 (7 bases). This CDR3 spans 13 amino acids. This CDR3 is CASSRRGTETQYF. Here the CDR3 DNA reads TGTGCCAGCAGTCGGAGGGGGACAGAGACGCAGTATTTT.

With regard to this clonotype: Little can be read into the size of this beta chain, an off-target read in a library designed for alpha chains. The genes are TRBV2 and TRBJ2-7; either TRBD1 or TRBD2 may supply D (5 bases each). The V and J ends lost 5 bases and 1 base respectively, with 12 bases between them. The CDR3 spans 14 residues. Germline values: CDR1 SNHLY, CDR2 FYNNEI. The CDR3 DNA is TGTGCCAGCAGTTCCGGGACGGGTTCCTACGAGCAGTACTTC. Protein product: CASSSGTGSYEQYF.